This is a list of T cell receptor beta chains from one sample in a study of shared T cell receptors in the human thymus. Sequenced by immunoSEQ multiplex PCR; TCRdb stores in-frame clones only, minus some. This table holds 500,000 to 750,000 clones, more than 75% found once. The sample was also linked to a second study, of human thymus T cells.

Sequencing was carried out using thymocytes. The receptors originated from a boy under two years old with a congenital heart defect. Both conserved end residues are part of each CDR3. Each record gives: CDR3 DNA, CDR3 protein, D gene, clone size, CDR3 length, J gene, V gene. D genes are given only for firm matches. Expanded clones get a size class; other rows say once, few or many, or leave the size out.

TGTGCCAGCAGCCCCCGTTCAGGGAGGGTGTCAGATACGCAGTATTTT,CASSPRSGRVSDTQYF,TRBD2,once,16,TRBJ2-3,TRBV9
TGCGCCAGCAGCCAAGAATCGGTCCGGTGGGAGACCCAGTACTTC,CASSQESVRWETQYF,NA,NA,15,TRBJ2-5,TRBV4-3
TGTGCCAGCAGTGAGAGTAGCGGGAGGCCGGGGCCGGAGCTGTTTTTT,CASSESSGRPGPELFF,TRBD2,NA,16,TRBJ2-2,TRBV2
TGTGCCAGCAGCTTAGGTGGTAGCGGGGAGACCCAGTACTTC,CASSLGGSGETQYF,TRBD2,NA,14,TRBJ2-5,TRBV11-3
TGTGCCAGCAGTGAATGGAGCTATTACGAGCAGTACTTC,CASSEWSYYEQYF,NA,once,13,TRBJ2-7,TRBV6-1
TGTGCCAGCAGCCACGGACTATACACAGATACGCAGTATTTT,CASSHGLYTDTQYF,NA,NA,14,TRBJ2-3,TRBV7-9
TGTGCCAGCAGCTTAGATCTAGGGACTAGCGGGGTTAGGCATGAGCAGTTCTTC,CASSLDLGTSGVRHEQFF,TRBD2,NA,18,TRBJ2-1,TRBV11-2
TGTGCCAGCAGCTCCCCCCAGGAAGCCACTGAAGCTTTCTTT,CASSSPQEATEAFF,NA,NA,14,TRBJ1-1,TRBV7-9
TGCGCCAGCCATGAACGCCAGCGGGGGGGCACCGGGGAGCTGTTTTTT,CASHERQRGGTGELFF,TRBD2,NA,16,TRBJ2-2,TRBV5-1
TGCGCCAGCAGCTTGCCAGAGCGGACTAGCACAGATACGCAGTATTTT,CASSLPERTSTDTQYF,NA,once,16,TRBJ2-3,TRBV5-1
TGTGCCAGCAGCGTAGCTGAACAGTACAATGAGCAGTTCTTC,CASSVAEQYNEQFF,NA,NA,14,TRBJ2-1,TRBV9
TGTGCCAGCAGCGCTACCCATCTCGGGTATGGCTACACCTTC,CASSATHLGYGYTF,NA,NA,14,TRBJ1-2,TRBV7-8
TGCGCCAGCAGCCAGGGCCCCGGGGGGCGCGGGCCAAAGACCGGGGAGCTGTTTTTT,CASSQGPGGRGPKTGELFF,NA,NA,19,TRBJ2-2,TRBV4-1
TGTGCCAGCAGCTTACGTCGGGAAGATCAAGAGACCCAGTACTTC,CASSLRREDQETQYF,NA,NA,15,TRBJ2-5,TRBV7-8
TGTGCCAGCAGCCCGTGGAGGGTTCTGGCAGATACGCAGTATTTT,CASSPWRVLADTQYF,NA,NA,15,TRBJ2-3,TRBV11-2
TGTGCCAGCTCGAACAGGGGTTGGGGCTACACCTTC,CASSNRGWGYTF,TRBD1,NA,12,TRBJ1-2,TRBV18
TGTGCCAGCAGCCAAAGGGGGGGCGGACTGTTTTTT,CASSQRGGGLFF,NA,NA,12,TRBJ1-4,TRBV14
TGCGCCAGCAGCTTACCGGGACAGGGAGTGGATGGCTACACCTTC,CASSLPGQGVDGYTF,TRBD1,NA,15,TRBJ1-2,TRBV5-1
TGTGCCAGCAGTGAAGCTTGGGGGGGCCAAAAACCAGGAGGCGCTGAAGCTTTCTTT,CASSEAWGGQKPGGAEAFF,NA,NA,19,TRBJ1-1,TRBV6-1
TGTGCCAGCAGCTCGGACAGGGTAGACAATGAGCAGTTCTTC,CASSSDRVDNEQFF,TRBD1,NA,14,TRBJ2-1,TRBV5-6
TGTGCCAGCAGTGTGCAGGGAGGTGAAAAACTGTTTTTT,CASSVQGGEKLFF,NA,NA,13,TRBJ1-4,TRBV2
TGTGCCACCAGCAGAACCGGGACTAGCACAGATACGCAGTATTTT,CATSRTGTSTDTQYF,NA,NA,15,TRBJ2-3,TRBV15
TGTGCCAGCAGCGTAGCCCAAACTAGCGGGACAGCAGATACGCAGTATTTT,CASSVAQTSGTADTQYF,TRBD2,NA,17,TRBJ2-3,TRBV9
TGTGCCAGCAGTGAATATACCGGACGGGAGGACGGAAACACCATATATTTT,CASSEYTGREDGNTIYF,NA,NA,17,TRBJ1-3,TRBV25-1
TGTGCCAGCAGCCCCAGATACAGGGTAAACTATGGCTACACCTTC,CASSPRYRVNYGYTF,NA,NA,15,TRBJ1-2,TRBV7-2
TGCGCCAGCAGTCCCGGGGAGGGAAGCTCCTACGAGCAGTACTTC,CASSPGEGSSYEQYF,TRBD2,NA,15,TRBJ2-7,TRBV10-1
TGTGCCAGCAGTGCCTCAACCGGGACAGGGTTCACAGATACGCAGTATTTT,CASSASTGTGFTDTQYF,TRBD1,NA,17,TRBJ2-3,TRBV6-4
TGTGCCAGCTCACCAAGTCCTCGCAGGTCCACAACTGAAGCTTTCTTT,CASSPSPRRSTTEAFF,NA,NA,16,TRBJ1-1,TRBV18
TGTGCCTGGAGTGGGCTAGCGGGAGGTTTAGGGACCTCCTACGAGCAGTACTTC,CAWSGLAGGLGTSYEQYF,TRBD2,NA,18,TRBJ2-7,TRBV30
TGTGCCAGCAGCTTAACTAGTGGTTATGAGCAGTTCTTC,CASSLTSGYEQFF,NA,NA,13,TRBJ2-1,TRBV11-2
TGTGCTAGTGGTTTGACTGGGTTTGGGAGCAAGGATGGAAACACCATATATTTT,CASGLTGFGSKDGNTIYF,NA,NA,18,TRBJ1-3,TRBV12-5
TGCGCCAGCAGCTTGGGTAGCGGGAGTGAAAATACGCAGTATTTT,CASSLGSGSENTQYF,TRBD2,NA,15,TRBJ2-3,TRBV5-1
TGCGCCAGCAGCCAAGGGAGCGGGAGCTCCTACGAGCAGTACTTC,CASSQGSGSSYEQYF,TRBD2,NA,15,TRBJ2-7,TRBV4-3
TGTGCCACCCTCGAGCGTTTCCCCGGGGAGCTGTTTTTT,CATLERFPGELFF,NA,NA,13,TRBJ2-2,TRBV27
TGTGCCAGCAGCCCCTACCGGGACAGGGGGGACAATGAGCAGTTCTTC,CASSPYRDRGDNEQFF,TRBD1,NA,16,TRBJ2-1,TRBV4-2
TGCGCCAGCAGCTCCCCACCAGGGACTAGGGGTCGAAATGAGCAGTTCTTC,CASSSPPGTRGRNEQFF,TRBD2,NA,17,TRBJ2-1,TRBV5-1
TGTGCCAGCAGACTCCGGGACAGTAACTATGGCTACACCTTC,CASRLRDSNYGYTF,TRBD1,NA,14,TRBJ1-2,TRBV2
TGCAGCGTACCGACTAGCGGGTGGGTCACAGATACGCAGTATTTT,CSVPTSGWVTDTQYF,TRBD2,NA,15,TRBJ2-3,TRBV29-1
TGTGCCAGCAGCTTAGGGACAGGGGGATCCGGGGAGCTGTTTTTT,CASSLGTGGSGELFF,TRBD1,NA,15,TRBJ2-2,TRBV11-2
TGTGCCAGCTCACGGGACAAGATAGCCTACGAGCAGTACTTC,CASSRDKIAYEQYF,NA,NA,14,TRBJ2-7,TRBV18
TGTGCCAGTAGCGCTTTAGCTAACTATGGCTACACCTTC,CASSALANYGYTF,NA,NA,13,TRBJ1-2,TRBV19
TGTGCTAGTGGTTTGGCCCCCCTTGGGCGGGATAGTCCAGATACGCAGTATTTT,CASGLAPLGRDSPDTQYF,NA,NA,18,TRBJ2-3,TRBV12-5
TGTGCCAGTTCGACCGACAGGGGGGTTTCAACAGATACGCAGTATTTT,CASSTDRGVSTDTQYF,TRBD1,NA,16,TRBJ2-3,TRBV19
TGTGCCAGTAGTATAACGGCCGACTCCTCCTACGAGCAGTACTTC,CASSITADSSYEQYF,NA,NA,15,TRBJ2-7,TRBV19
TGTGCCAGCAGCTTAGAACAGGGAGTTGCAACTAATGAAAAACTGTTTTTT,CASSLEQGVATNEKLFF,NA,NA,17,TRBJ1-4,TRBV11-2
TGTGCCAGTAGGCCCGGGACCGGGGAGCTGTTTTTT,CASRPGTGELFF,NA,NA,12,TRBJ2-2,TRBV19
TGTGCCAGCAGTTCGGGACTAGCAGATGATGAGCAGTTCTTC,CASSSGLADDEQFF,TRBD2,NA,14,TRBJ2-1,TRBV27
TGTGCCAGCAGCGCCGGAACTAGCGGGAGAGGAGAGACCCAGTACTTC,CASSAGTSGRGETQYF,TRBD2,NA,16,TRBJ2-5,TRBV5-4
TGTGCCAGCAGCTTAGACCAGGGATATGGCTACACCTTC,CASSLDQGYGYTF,NA,NA,13,TRBJ1-2,TRBV11-2
TGCGCCAGCAGCCAACCAAGGGGAGGGGGGCGCGCAGATACGCAGTATTTT,CASSQPRGGGRADTQYF,NA,NA,17,TRBJ2-3,TRBV4-1
TGTGCCAGCAGTTCCCTGACGGGAAACAACTACGGCTACACCTTC,CASSSLTGNNYGYTF,NA,NA,15,TRBJ1-2,TRBV6-5
TGCGCCAGCAGCCGCCACCATGGCAGTGATTCCTACAATGAGCAGTTCTTC,CASSRHHGSDSYNEQFF,NA,NA,17,TRBJ2-1,TRBV4-1
TGTGCCAGCAGCTCCACTAGCGGGAGGGCGAGGAACAATGAGCAGTTCTTC,CASSSTSGRARNNEQFF,TRBD2,NA,17,TRBJ2-1,TRBV13